A single sample is the source of the 11 T cell receptor beta chains below, sequenced in a study of T cell repertoires in cytomegalovirus infection. Using its own MiXCR run on the reads, TCRdb lists one record per CDR3 protein. The table shows some 350,000 distinct CDR3 sequences, with roughly 18% occurring only once. The material sequenced was PBMCs. These receptors all stem from a human donor in good health (CMV status not recorded). Some clones in this sample may be carry-over from other donors' samples.

Of note for this clonotype: Compared with germline, one end of the junction differs, possibly owing to a read error. The CDR3: CSASKVDEQLF. CDR3 in DNA: TGCAGTGCTAGTAAGGTGGATGAGCAGTTGTTC. This chain joins TRBV20-1 and TRBJ2-1; no clear D gene. Germline V lookup: CDR1 DFQATT, CDR2 SNEGSKA (reference sequence). CDR3 length: 11 residues.

Many counts were recorded for this clonotype. This chain joins TRBV7-2 and TRBJ2-2; TRBD1 aligns across 12 bases. Losses at the gene ends were 4 bases for V and 4 bases for J; bases not matched to a gene: 7. CDR3 length: 17 residues. Per germline, CDR1 SGHTA and CDR2 FQGNSA. CDR3 coding DNA: TGTGCCAGCAGCTCTACTGGGACAGGGGGCCCCACCGGGGAGCTGTTTTTT. Translation gives CASSSTGTGGPTGELFF.

This clonotype came up many times. CDR3 sequence: CASRTSGSRPEQYF. CDR3 nucleotide sequence: TGTGCCAGCAGGACTAGCGGGAGCAGACCCGAGCAGTACTTC. The chain joins TRBV6-1 to TRBJ2-7; 12 bases line up with TRBD2. This CDR3 contains 14 residues. V was clipped by 6 bases and J by 6 bases; unmatched bases: 6. Looked up from germline, CDR1 is MNHNS and CDR2 is SASEGT.

In this sample, this clonotype turned up a few times. V and J are TRBV4-1 and TRBJ2-7; D perhaps matches TRBD2 (6 bases). CDR3 length: 17 residues. V was cut by 1 base and J by 3 bases, with 19 bases left in between. Per the germline V gene, CDR1 is MGHRA and CDR2 is YSYEKL. CDR3 region: CASSQGDLHPRDYEQYF. CDR3 coding DNA: TGCGCCAGCAGCCAAGGGGACTTACACCCCCGAGACTACGAGCAGTACTTC.

This clonotype was observed at least ten times. The chain carries TRBV11-2 and TRBJ2-7; TRBD1 agrees at 9 bases. CDR1 and CDR2 from the germline V gene are SGHAT and FQNNGV. Trimming removed 5 bases from V and 7 bases from J; junction bases left unmatched: 6. The CDR3 length is 13 residues. The CDR3 region has the DNA TGTGCCAGCAGCCCCGGACAGGGGCTTGAGCAGTACTTC. This translates into CASSPGQGLEQYF.

Ten or more counts support this clonotype. This chain joins TRBV7-6 and TRBJ2-3; D is unresolved. V shed 5 bases and J shed 1 base, with 16 bases lying between them. The CDR3 contains 16 residues. The V gene's germline CDR1 is SGHVS and CDR2 FNYEAQ. The CDR3 bases are TGTGCCAGCAGCCCAGACCCTGGTAGTGGCACAGATACGCAGTATTTT. Translated, it gives CASSPDPGSGTDTQYF.

This clonotype was seen many times. The chain combines TRBV7-2 with TRBJ2-7; 7 bases agree with TRBD2. Germline CDR1 and CDR2: SGHTA and FQGNSA. V gave up 2 bases and J gave up 1 base; unmatched junction bases: 5. CDR3 size: 15 residues. Here the CDR3 DNA reads TGTGCCAGCAGCTTATCGGGGGGAGGGTCCTACGAGCAGTACTTC. It encodes CASSLSGGGSYEQYF.

The V gene is TRBV4-3, the J gene TRBJ1-3; no definite D call. Germline V gene lookup returns CDR1 LGHNA and CDR2 YSLEER. The ends were cut back, 0 bases at V and 4 bases at J, with 19 bases in the middle. The CDR3 is 18 residues long. CDR3 sequence reads: CASSQDTATHQAGNTIYF. CDR3 DNA sequence: TGCGCCAGCAGCCAAGATACCGCGACGCACCAAGCGGGAAACACCATATATTTT.

The sample holds many counts of this clonotype. V usage is TRBV2 and J usage is TRBJ2-1; TRBD1 might be the D (6 bases). The CDR3 has 13 amino acids. CDR1 is SNHLY and CDR2 is FYNNEI in the germline V gene. V lost 6 bases and J lost 9, with 15 bases in between. CDR3 amino acids: CASSATGSGEQFF. The CDR3 coding sequence is TGTGCCAGCAGCGCTACAGGGTCGGGTGAGCAGTTCTTC. Combining the CDR3 with reference TRBV2 and TRBJ2-1 gives the whole variable domain EPEVTQTPSHQVTQMGQEVILRCVPISNHLYFYWYRQILGQKVEFLVSFYNNEISEKSEIFDDQFSVERPDGSNFTLKIRSTKLEDSAMYFCASSATGSGEQFFGPGTRLTVL.

The chain joins TRBV28 to TRBJ2-5, with 13 bases that match TRBD2. The CDR3 has 18 residues. With 4 bases clipped from V and 5 bases from J, the junction kept 13 bases outside the gene matches. Germline lookup yields CDR1 MDHEN and CDR2 SYDVKM. CDR3 nucleotide sequence: TGTGCCAGCAGTTCTAGAATTGGACTAGCGGGGGATTGGGAGACCCAGTACTTC. It yields the protein CASSSRIGLAGDWETQYF.

The CDR3 spells CASSPPAQPGVRDNEQYF. CDR3 bases: TGTGCCAGCAGCCCACCAGCTCAGCCAGGGGTACGGGATAACGAGCAGTACTTC. The chain joins TRBV7-6 to TRBJ2-7; D possibly corresponds to TRBD1 (6 bases). The CDR3 is made up of 18 amino acids. Trimming took off 5 bases at V and 5 bases at J, with 28 bases between the two ends. CDR1 is SGHVS, CDR2 FNYEAQ, per germline.